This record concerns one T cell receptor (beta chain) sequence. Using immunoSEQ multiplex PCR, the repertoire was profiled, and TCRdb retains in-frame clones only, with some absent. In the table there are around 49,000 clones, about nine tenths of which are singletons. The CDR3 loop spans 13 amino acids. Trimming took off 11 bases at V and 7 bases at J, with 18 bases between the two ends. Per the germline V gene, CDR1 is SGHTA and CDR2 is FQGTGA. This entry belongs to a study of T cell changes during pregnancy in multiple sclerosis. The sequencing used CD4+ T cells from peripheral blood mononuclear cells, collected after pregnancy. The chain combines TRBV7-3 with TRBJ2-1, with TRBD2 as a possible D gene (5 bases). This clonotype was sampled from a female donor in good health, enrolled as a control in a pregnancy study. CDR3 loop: CACARAPRNEQFF. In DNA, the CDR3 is TGTGCCTGCGCGAGGGCTCCTCGGAATGAGCAGTTCTTC.